This TCR beta chain is from a study of cytomegalovirus exposure and HLA in healthy donors. Primers: 60 Vbeta forward and 13 Jbeta reverse. Profiled with immunoSEQ multiplex PCR; TCRdb holds only in-frame clones, not every one. The sample holds some 150,000 clones, roughly 80% seen once. The germline V gene encodes CDR1 MNHEY and CDR2 SVGAGI. This CDR3 is built from 13 residues. V lost 2 bases, J lost 4 bases, and 7 bases lay in between. Sequencing used PBMCs. The source is a woman between 18 and 29 years old in good health and CMV-seronegative. V gene TRBV6-5 combines with J gene TRBJ2-3; TRBD1 might be the D (5 bases). Here the CDR3 DNA reads TGTGCCAGCAGTTACGCAGGGCCAGATACGCAGTATTTT. It is translated as CASSYAGPDTQYF.